Included here is one TCR beta chain sequence, with context. This sample includes further DNA sequences coding for the same CDR3. The CDR3 covers 15 residues. V lost 0 bases, J lost 4 bases, and 11 bases lay in between. Germline V gene lookup returns CDR1 SGHNT and CDR2 YYREEE (reference sequence). These data originate in a study of T cell responses to AZD1222 COVID-19 vaccine. Some clones are missing from TCRdb's copy, which holds only in-frame ones; the method was immunoSEQ multiplex PCR. The sample has approximately 150,000 clones, 86% seen once. This clonotype was sampled from an adult who received the AZD1222 COVID-19 vaccine. This chain connects TRBV5-4 to TRBJ1-5; D gene ambiguous. Sequenced material: peripheral blood, taken 28 days after the second AZD1222 dose. The DNA for the CDR3 is TGTGCCAGCAGCTTGGGGGGTAATTCAAATCAGCCCCAGCATTTT. Protein sequence: CASSLGGNSNQPQHF.